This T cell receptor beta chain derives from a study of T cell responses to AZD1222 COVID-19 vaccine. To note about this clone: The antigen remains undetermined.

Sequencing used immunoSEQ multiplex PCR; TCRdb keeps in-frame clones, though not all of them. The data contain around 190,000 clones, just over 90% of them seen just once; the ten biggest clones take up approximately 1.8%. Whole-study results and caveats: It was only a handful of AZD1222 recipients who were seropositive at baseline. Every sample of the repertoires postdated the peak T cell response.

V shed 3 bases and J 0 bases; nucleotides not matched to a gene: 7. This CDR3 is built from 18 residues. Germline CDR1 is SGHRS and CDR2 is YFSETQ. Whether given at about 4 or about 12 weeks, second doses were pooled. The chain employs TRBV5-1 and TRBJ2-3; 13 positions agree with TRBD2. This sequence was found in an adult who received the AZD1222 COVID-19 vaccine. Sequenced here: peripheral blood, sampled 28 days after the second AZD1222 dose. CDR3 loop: CASSWGTSGAFSTDTQYF. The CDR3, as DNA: TGCGCCAGCAGCTGGGGGACTAGCGGGGCCTTTAGCACAGATACGCAGTATTTT.